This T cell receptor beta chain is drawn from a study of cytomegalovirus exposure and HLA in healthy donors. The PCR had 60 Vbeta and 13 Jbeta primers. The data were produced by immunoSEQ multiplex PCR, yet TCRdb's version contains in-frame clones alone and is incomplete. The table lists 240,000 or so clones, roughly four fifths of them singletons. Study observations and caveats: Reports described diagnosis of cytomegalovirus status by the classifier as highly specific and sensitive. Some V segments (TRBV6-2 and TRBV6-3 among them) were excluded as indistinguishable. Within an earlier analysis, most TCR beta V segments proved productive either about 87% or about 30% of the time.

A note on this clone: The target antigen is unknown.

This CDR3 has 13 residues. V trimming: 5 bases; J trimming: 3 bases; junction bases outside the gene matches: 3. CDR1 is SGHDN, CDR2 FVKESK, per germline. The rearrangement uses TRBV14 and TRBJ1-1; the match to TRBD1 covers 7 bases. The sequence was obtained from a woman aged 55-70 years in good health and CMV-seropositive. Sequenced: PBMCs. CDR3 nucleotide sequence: TGTGCCAGCAGCTCCGACAGGGACACTGAAGCTTTCTTT. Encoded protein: CASSSDRDTEAFF.